This T cell receptor beta chain was identified during a study of vaccination effects on CD4 cells after COVID-19. Whole-study results and caveats: The vaccine-induced clones of healthy vaccinees included only 1 of 255 that cross-reacted with common cold coronaviruses. Infection- and vaccine-induced clones contracted markedly late after vaccination.

The assay was immunoSEQ multiplex PCR, and TCRdb's table has in-frame clones only and misses some. The profile covers tens of thousands of clones, with roughly 76% appearing a single time and around 2.7% taken by the ten largest. The germline gives CDR1 SGHDT, CDR2 YYEEEE. The CDR3 totals 14 residues. Germline trimming cut 5 bases from V and 3 bases from J; bases unmatched to any gene: 6. Antigen-specific CD4+ T cells were first expanded with viral peptide pools by the ViraFEST assay and only then sequenced. CD4+ T cells were isolated after nine to ten days of culture. Among the vaccine recipients, none had a prior SARS-CoV-2 infection, and nucleocapsid antibodies were negative. Half the medium was replaced with IL-2 medium on days 3 and 7. Points on this clone: Its antigen is undetermined.

This chain joins TRBV5-6 and TRBJ2-7; the match to TRBD1 covers 9 bases. This TCR came from a human donor who received a COVID-19 vaccine. This material consisted of CD4+ T cells from PBMCs cultured with HCoV-NL63 spike peptides, taken before COVID-19 vaccination. CDR3 protein: CASSRATGGYEQYV. The DNA of the CDR3 is TGTGCCAGCAGTCGTGCGACAGGGGGCTACGAGCAGTACGTC.